This entry lists 10 T cell receptor beta chains sequenced from one sample in a study of blood T cell repertoires in COVID-19. Sequenced by immunoSEQ multiplex PCR; TCRdb stores in-frame clones only, minus some. The table records some 200,000 clones, just under 85% of them present only once. Sequencing was performed on peripheral blood. These TCRs come from a man between 60 and 75 years old with COVID-19, enrolled during active disease.

J is TRBJ2-5 and V is TRBV5-1; 7 bases match TRBD2. The germline CDR1 and CDR2 sequences are SGHRS and YFSETQ. J was trimmed by 3 bases and V by 5 bases; bases with no gene match: 10. There are 15 residues in the CDR3. Here the CDR3 reads CASSPWSSGKETQYF. DNA of the CDR3: TGCGCCAGCAGTCCCTGGTCCAGCGGGAAAGAGACCCAGTACTTC.

This chain joins TRBV30 and TRBJ1-4; tentatively, D is TRBD1 (6 bases). V dropped 5 bases and J dropped 10 bases, with 17 bases sitting between them. Germline loops: CDR1 GTSNPN, CDR2 SVGIG (reference sequence). This CDR3 is built from 13 residues. This CDR3 reads CAWSRGQGRKLFF. The DNA of the CDR3 is TGTGCCTGGTCCCGGGGCCAGGGGCGAAAACTGTTTTTT.

CDR3 coding DNA: TGTGCCAGCAGCTTAGTAAGAGGCCCTAATGAAAAACTGTTTTTT. Translation gives CASSLVRGPNEKLFF. V is TRBV7-9 and J is TRBJ1-4; D is unresolved. CDR1 is SEHNR, CDR2 FQNEAQ, per germline (reference sequence). Trimming left V 1 base short and J 3 bases short, with 9 bases between. This CDR3 region has 15 residues.

The V and J genes are TRBV6-5 and TRBJ2-5; the match to TRBD2 covers 7 bases. Trimming took 2 bases from V and 4 from J; bases not matched to a gene: 4. The CDR3 has 14 amino acids. Germline V CDR1 and CDR2: MNHEY, SVGAGI. The CDR3 coding sequence is TGTGCCAGCAGTTACGGGAAGCGGGGAGAGACCCAGTACTTC. This encodes CASSYGKRGETQYF.

The V and J genes are TRBV6-6 and TRBJ2-6; 8 bases agree with TRBD1. V shed 4 bases and J 3 bases; nucleotides not matched to a gene: 5. CDR3 length equals 16 residues. Germline assignment: CDR1 MNHNY and CDR2 SVGAGI (reference sequence). The CDR3 sequence: CASSSQGAGGANVLTF. DNA of the CDR3: TGTGCCAGCAGTTCCCAGGGGGCAGGTGGGGCCAACGTCCTGACTTTC.

V is TRBV14 and J is TRBJ2-5; 7 positions agree with TRBD1. This CDR3 contains 14 residues. V lost 4 bases, J lost 4 bases, and 6 bases stayed unmatched. Germline V CDR1 and CDR2: SGHDN, FVKESK. This CDR3 is CASSPWDRGETQYF. The CDR3 DNA is TGTGCCAGCAGCCCGTGGGACAGAGGAGAGACCCAGTACTTC.

The chain employs TRBV23-1 and TRBJ2-7; TRBD2 matches at 13 bases. TRBV23-1 is an ORF, and what it does is uncertain. The V gene end was trimmed by 7 bases and the J gene end by 2 bases; junction bases not matched to a gene: 8. The CDR3 is 16 amino acids. This CDR3 reads CASTIQTSGRTYEQYF. The DNA for the CDR3 is TGCGCCAGCACTATTCAGACTAGCGGGAGGACCTACGAGCAGTACTTC.

This clone was seen a handful of times. V gene TRBV7-2 combines with J gene TRBJ1-2; D is unresolved. The CDR3 extends over 11 amino acids. With 1 base removed from V and 8 bases from J, the gap between germline ends came to 5 bases. CDR1 is SGHTA, CDR2 FQGNSA, per germline. CDR3 sequence (DNA): TGTGCCAGCAGCTTAGTTAGAGGCTACACCTTC. Translating it yields CASSLVRGYTF.

The chain joins TRBV7-9 to TRBJ2-3; 10 bases align to TRBD2. V shed 5 bases, J shed 2 bases, and the junction held 7 bases outside the gene matches. This CDR3 is 16 amino acids long. In germline, CDR1 is SEHNR, CDR2 FQNEAQ (reference sequence). The CDR3 DNA reads as TGTGCCAGCAGCGATTATGGGACTAGCGACACAGATACGCAGTATTTT. Its protein is CASSDYGTSDTDTQYF.

J is TRBJ1-1 and V is TRBV15, with D unresolved. Deletions cut 0 bases from V and 0 bases from J, with 8 bases between. The CDR3 spans 15 residues. The germline CDR1 and CDR2 sequences are LNHNV and YYDKDF (reference sequence). The chain's CDR3 is CATSRETTVNTEAFF. In DNA, the CDR3 is TGTGCCACCAGCAGAGAAACAACAGTGAACACTGAAGCTTTCTTT.